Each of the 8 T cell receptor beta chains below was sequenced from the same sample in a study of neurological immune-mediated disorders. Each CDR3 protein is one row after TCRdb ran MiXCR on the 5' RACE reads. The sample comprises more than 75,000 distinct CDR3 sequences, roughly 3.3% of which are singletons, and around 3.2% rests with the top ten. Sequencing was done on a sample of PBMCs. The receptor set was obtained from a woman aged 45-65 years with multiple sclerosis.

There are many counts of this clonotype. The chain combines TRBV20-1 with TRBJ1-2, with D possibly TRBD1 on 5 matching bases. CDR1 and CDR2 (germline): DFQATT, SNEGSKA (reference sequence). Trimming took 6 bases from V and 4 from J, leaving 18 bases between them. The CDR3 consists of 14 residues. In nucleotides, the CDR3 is TGCAGTGCGCCATCGGGGGGGGGAAGCTATGGCTACACCTTC. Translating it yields CSAPSGGGSYGYTF.

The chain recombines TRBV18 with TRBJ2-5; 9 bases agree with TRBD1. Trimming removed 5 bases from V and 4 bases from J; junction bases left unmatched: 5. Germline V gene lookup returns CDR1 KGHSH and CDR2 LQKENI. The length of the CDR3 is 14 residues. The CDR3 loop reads CASSRQGGRETQYF. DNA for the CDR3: TGTGCCAGCTCAAGACAGGGGGGAAGAGAGACCCAGTACTTC.

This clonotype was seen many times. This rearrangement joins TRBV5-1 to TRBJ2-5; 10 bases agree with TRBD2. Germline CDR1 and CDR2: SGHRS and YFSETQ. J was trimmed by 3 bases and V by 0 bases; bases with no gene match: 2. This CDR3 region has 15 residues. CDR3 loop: CASSLGSGGEETQYF. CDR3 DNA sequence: TGCGCCAGCAGCTTGGGAAGCGGGGGGGAAGAGACCCAGTACTTC.

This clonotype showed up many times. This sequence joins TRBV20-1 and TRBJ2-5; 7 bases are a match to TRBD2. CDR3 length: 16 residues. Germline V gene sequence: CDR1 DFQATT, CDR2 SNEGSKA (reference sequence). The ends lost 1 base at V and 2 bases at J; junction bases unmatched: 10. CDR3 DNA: TGCAGTGCTAGAGTAGGTCTAGCGGAGAAACAAGAGACCCAGTACTTC. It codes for CSARVGLAEKQETQYF.

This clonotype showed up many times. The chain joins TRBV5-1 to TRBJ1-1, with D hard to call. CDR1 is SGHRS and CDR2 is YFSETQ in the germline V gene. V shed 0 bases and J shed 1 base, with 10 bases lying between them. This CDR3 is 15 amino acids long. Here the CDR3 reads CASSLVPGSNTEAFF. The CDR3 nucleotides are TGCGCCAGCAGCTTGGTCCCGGGGTCGAACACTGAAGCTTTCTTT.

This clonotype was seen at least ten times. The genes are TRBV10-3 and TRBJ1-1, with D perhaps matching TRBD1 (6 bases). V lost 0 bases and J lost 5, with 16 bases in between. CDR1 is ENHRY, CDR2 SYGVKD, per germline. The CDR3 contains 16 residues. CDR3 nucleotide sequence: TGTGCCATCAGTGAGTCCCGGGACACCAAGGGGACTGAAGCTTTCTTT. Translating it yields CAISESRDTKGTEAFF.

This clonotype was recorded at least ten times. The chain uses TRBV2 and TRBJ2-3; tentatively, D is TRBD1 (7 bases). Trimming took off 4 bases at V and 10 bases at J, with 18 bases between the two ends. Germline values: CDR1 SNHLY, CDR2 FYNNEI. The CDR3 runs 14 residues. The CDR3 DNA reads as TGTGCCAGCAGTGCTGCCCGGGGGACAGTGGCGCAGTATTTT. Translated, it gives CASSAARGTVAQYF.

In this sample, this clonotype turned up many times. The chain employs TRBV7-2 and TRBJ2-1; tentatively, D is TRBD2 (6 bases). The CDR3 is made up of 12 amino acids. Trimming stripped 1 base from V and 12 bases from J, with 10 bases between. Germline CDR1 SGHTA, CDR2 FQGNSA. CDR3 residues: CASSLDAGTQFF. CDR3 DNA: TGTGCCAGCAGCTTAGACGCGGGGACGCAGTTCTTC. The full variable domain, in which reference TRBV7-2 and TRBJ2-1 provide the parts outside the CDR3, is GAGVSQSPSNKVTEKGKDVELRCDPISGHTALYWYRQSLGQGLEFLIYFQGNSAPDKSGLPSDRFSAERTGGSVSTLTIQRTQQEDSAVYLCASSLDAGTQFFGPGTRLTVL.